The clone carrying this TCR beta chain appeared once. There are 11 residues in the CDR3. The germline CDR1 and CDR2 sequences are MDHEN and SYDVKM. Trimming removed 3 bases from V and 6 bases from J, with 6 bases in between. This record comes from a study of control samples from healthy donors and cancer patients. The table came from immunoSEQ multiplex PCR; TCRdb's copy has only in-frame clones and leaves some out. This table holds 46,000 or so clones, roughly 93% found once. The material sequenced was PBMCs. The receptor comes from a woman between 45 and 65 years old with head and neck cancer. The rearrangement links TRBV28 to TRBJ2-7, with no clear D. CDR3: CASSFRREQYF. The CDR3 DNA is TGTGCCAGCAGTTTTAGGCGCGAGCAGTACTTC. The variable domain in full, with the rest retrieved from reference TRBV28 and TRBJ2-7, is DVKVTQSSRYLVKRTGEKVFLECVQDMDHENMFWYRQDPGLGLRLIYFSYDVKMKEKGDIPEGYSVSREKKERFSLILESASTNQTSMYLCASSFRREQYFGPGTRLTVT.